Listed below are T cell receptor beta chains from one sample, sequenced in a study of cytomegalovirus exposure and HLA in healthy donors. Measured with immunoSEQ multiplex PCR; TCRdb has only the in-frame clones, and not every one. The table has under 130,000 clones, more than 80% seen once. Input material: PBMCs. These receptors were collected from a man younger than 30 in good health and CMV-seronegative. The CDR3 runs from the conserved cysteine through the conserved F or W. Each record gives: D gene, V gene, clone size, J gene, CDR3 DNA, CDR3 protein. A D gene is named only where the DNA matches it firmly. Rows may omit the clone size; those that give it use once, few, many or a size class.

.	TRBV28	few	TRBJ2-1	TGTGCCAGCAGTTTAGAGAATGGTAGCGGAGTTTACAATGAGCAGTTCTTC	CASSLENGSGVYNEQFF
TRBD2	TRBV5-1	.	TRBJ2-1	TGCGCCAGCAGCTTGGGGTTACTAGCGGGGGACTCGGGCAATGAGCAGTTCTTC	CASSLGLLAGDSGNEQFF
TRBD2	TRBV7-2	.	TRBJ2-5	TGTGCCAGCAGCTCACCCGGGACTAGCGGTGGGGTACTTGAGACCCAGTACTTC	CASSSPGTSGGVLETQYF
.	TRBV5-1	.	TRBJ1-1	TGCGCCAGCAGCTTGGAAATTCTGAGCACTGAAGCTTTCTTT	CASSLEILSTEAFF
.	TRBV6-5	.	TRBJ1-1	TGTGCCAGCAGTTACGTGCGGGGTTGGACTGAAGCTTTCTTT	CASSYVRGWTEAFF
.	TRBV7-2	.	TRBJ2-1	TGTGCCAGCAGCTTTAGTAGTAGTAATGAGCAGTTCTTC	CASSFSSSNEQFF
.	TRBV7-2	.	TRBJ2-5	TGTGCCAGCAGCCACCGGGAGACCCAGTACTTC	CASSHRETQYF
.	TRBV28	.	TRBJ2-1	TGTGCCAGCAGTTCGTACTTTCTTGGGAGAAGGGACAATGAGCAGTTCTTC	CASSSYFLGRRDNEQFF
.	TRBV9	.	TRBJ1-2	TGTGCCAGCAGCGGGGGGGGAGAGGACTATGGCTACACCTTC	CASSGGGEDYGYTF
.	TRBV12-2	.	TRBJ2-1	TGTGCAAGTCGCTTAGGGGGGGGACTAGCGGGAAAGGTTCCCAATGAGCAGTTCTTC	CASRLGGGLAGKVPNEQFF
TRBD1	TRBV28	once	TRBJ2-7	TGTGCCAGCAGTTGGGGCAGGGGGTTCGACGAGCAGTACTTC	CASSWGRGFDEQYF
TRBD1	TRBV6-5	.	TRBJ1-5	TGTGCCAGCAGTTGGACAGGATCGGGTCAGCCCCAGCATTTT	CASSWTGSGQPQHF
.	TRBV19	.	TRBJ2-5	TGTGCCAGTAGTAAAGGACACATCCAAGAGACCCAGTACTTC	CASSKGHIQETQYF
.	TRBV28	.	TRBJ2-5	TGTGCCAGCAGTTTACCCACTCCTGAGACCCAGTACTTC	CASSLPTPETQYF
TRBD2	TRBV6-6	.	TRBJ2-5	TGTGCCAGCAAGCGGGGGGTCGGCGAGACCCAGTACTTC	CASKRGVGETQYF
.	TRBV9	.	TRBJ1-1	TGTGCCAGCAGCGTAAGATCGGTCGACACTGAAGCTTTCTTT	CASSVRSVDTEAFF
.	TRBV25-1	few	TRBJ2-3	TGTGCCAGCACCCGTGCGGGCACAGATACGCAGTATTTT	CASTRAGTDTQYF
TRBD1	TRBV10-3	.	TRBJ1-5	TGTGCCATCGGACAGGGCAATCAGCCCCAGCATTTT	CAIGQGNQPQHF
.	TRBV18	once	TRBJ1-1	TGTGCCAGCTCACCATCAAGCGAACAGAACACTGAAGCTTTCTTT	CASSPSSEQNTEAFF
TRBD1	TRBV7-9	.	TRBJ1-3	TGTGCCAGCAGCTTAACCAGGGGGTTAAAAAACACCATATATTTT	CASSLTRGLKNTIYF
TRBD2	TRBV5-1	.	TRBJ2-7	TGCGCCAGCAGCTATGTTAGCGGGGGCGGCGAGCAGTACTTC	CASSYVSGGGEQYF
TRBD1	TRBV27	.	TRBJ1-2	TGTGCCAGCAGCCCAAATGACAGGGGGCTCGGTGGCTACACCTTC	CASSPNDRGLGGYTF
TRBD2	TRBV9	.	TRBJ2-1	TGTGCCAGCAGCCCTAGCGGGAGAGGCGGGTACAATGAGCAGTTCTTC	CASSPSGRGGYNEQFF
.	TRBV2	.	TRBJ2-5	TGTGCCAGCAGTATACTACTACAAGAGACCCAGTACTTC	CASSILLQETQYF
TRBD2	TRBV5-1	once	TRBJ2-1	TGCGCCAGCAGCTTGGCGGCTAGCGGGAAATACAATGAGCAGTTCTTC	CASSLAASGKYNEQFF
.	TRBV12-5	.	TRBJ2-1	TGTGCTAGTGGTTTGCGGTCCGGGGATGAGCAGTTCTTC	CASGLRSGDEQFF
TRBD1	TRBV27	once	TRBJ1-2	TGTGCCAGCAGTTTTACAGGGGGCCATTATGGCTACACCTTC	CASSFTGGHYGYTF
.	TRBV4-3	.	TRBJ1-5	TGCGCCAGCAGCGGAACAGGGAATCAGCCCCAGCATTTT	CASSGTGNQPQHF
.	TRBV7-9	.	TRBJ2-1	TGTGCCAGCAGACTAGAAGGGTCGCGGGCGGACAATGAGCAGTTCTTC	CASRLEGSRADNEQFF
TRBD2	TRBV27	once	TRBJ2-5	TGTGCCAGCACCCCCGGGGCTAGCGGGAGGATAGGGGAGACCCAGTACTTC	CASTPGASGRIGETQYF
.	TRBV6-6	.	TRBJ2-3	TGTGCCAGCAGTCGTGGAGGGGTTACGCAGTATTTT	CASSRGGVTQYF
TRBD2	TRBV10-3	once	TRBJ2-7	TGTGCCAGCAGCCGCGGGAGTAGGTCCTACGAGCAGTACTTC	CASSRGSRSYEQYF
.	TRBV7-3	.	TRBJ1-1	TGTGCCAGCAGCTTAAGTCTAGGATCCACTGAAGCTTTCTTT	CASSLSLGSTEAFF
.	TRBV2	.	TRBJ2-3	TGTGCCAGCAAAAGGGGGAGTGGGGGCACAGATACGCAGTATTTT	CASKRGSGGTDTQYF
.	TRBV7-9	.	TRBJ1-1	TGTGCCAGCAGCTTAGGAAGCGCACGGATGAACACTGAAGCTTTCTTT	CASSLGSARMNTEAFF
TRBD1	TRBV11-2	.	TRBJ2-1	TGTGCCAGCAGCCCCGGAGGACAGGCCTACAATGAGCAGTTCTTC	CASSPGGQAYNEQFF
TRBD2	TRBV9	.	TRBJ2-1	TGTGCCAGCAAGCGGGAGGGCCCATTCAATGAGCAGTTCTTC	CASKREGPFNEQFF
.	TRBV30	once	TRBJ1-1	TGTGCCTGGAGCCCGGGGGTAGGGAACACTGAAGCTCTCTTT	CAWSPGVGNTEALF
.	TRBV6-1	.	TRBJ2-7	TGTGCCAGCAGTGAAGCCCGAGCCTACGAGCAGTACTTC	CASSEARAYEQYF
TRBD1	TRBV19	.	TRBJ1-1	TGTGCCAGTACCCAGGGGACAGGGTACACTGAAGCTTTCTTT	CASTQGTGYTEAFF
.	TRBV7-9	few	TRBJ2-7	TGTGCCAGCAGCGCGGGGACTGAGTACGAGCAGTACTTC	CASSAGTEYEQYF